This T cell receptor beta chain was sequenced during a study of blood T cell repertoires in COVID-19. Generated by immunoSEQ multiplex PCR, the TCRdb table keeps only in-frame clones and is missing some. The sample carries some 180,000 clones, approximately 91% recorded once. CDR3 length: 16 residues. Trimming stripped 3 bases from V and 4 bases from J, with 18 bases between. CDR1 and CDR2 (germline): SGHAT, FQNNGV. This clonotype was obtained from a man in his forties or fifties with acute or convalescent COVID-19. V is TRBV11-2 and J is TRBJ1-1; D gene unclear. What was sequenced was peripheral blood. CDR3 DNA: TGTGCCAGCAGCTTCCCCGCTCGATCGGGGAGCACTGAAGCTTTCTTT. Protein: CASSFPARSGSTEAFF. Drawing the rest from reference TRBV11-2 and TRBJ1-1, the complete variable domain is EAGVAQSPRYKIIEKRQSVAFWCNPISGHATLYWYQQILGQGPKLLIQFQNNGVVDDSQLPKDRFSAERLKGVDSTLKIQPAKLEDSAVYLCASSFPARSGSTEAFFGQGTRLTVV.